A single sample gave rise to the 23 T cell receptor beta chains below, sequenced in a study of cytomegalovirus exposure and HLA in healthy donors. Researchers ran the PCR with 60 Vbeta and 13 Jbeta primers. TCRdb's table, derived via immunoSEQ multiplex PCR, lists solely in-frame clones and lacks some. The data show 30,000 to 40,000 clones, roughly four fifths seen once. Source material: PBMCs. These receptors were obtained from a woman in her 40s in good health and CMV-seronegative.

The V gene is TRBV18, the J gene TRBJ1-2, with TRBD1 as a possible D gene (5 bases). CDR3 length: 14 amino acids. Between the trimmed V and J ends, which lost 5 bases and 8 bases, there was a span of 18 bases. The V gene's germline CDR1 is KGHSH and CDR2 LQKENI. The CDR3 sequence is CASSDRTPVGGYTF. Here the CDR3 DNA reads TGTGCCAGCTCAGATCGGACACCTGTTGGGGGCTACACCTTC.

The rearrangement joins TRBV7-2 to TRBJ1-1; D unclear. This CDR3 contains 13 residues. Germline CDR1 reads SGHTA; CDR2 reads FQGNSA. V lost 1 base and J 3 bases, leaving 6 bases between the germline ends. In DNA, the CDR3 is TGTGCCAGCAGCTTAGAGAGCCACACTGAAGCTTTCTTT. Its protein is CASSLESHTEAFF.

This clone has more than one count but fewer than ten. This chain's CDR3 is CASSVGQDGNTIYF. DNA for the CDR3: TGTGCCAGCAGCGTAGGCCAGGATGGAAACACCATATATTTT. The rearrangement links TRBV9 to TRBJ1-3, with D unresolved. The CDR3 consists of 14 residues. The ends were cut back, 0 bases at V and 3 bases at J, with 7 bases in the middle. CDR1 is SGDLS and CDR2 is YYNGEE in the germline V gene. Complete variable domain (other parts from reference TRBV9 and TRBJ1-3): DSGVTQTPKHLITATGQRVTLRCSPRSGDLSVYWYQQSLDQGLQFLIQYYNGEERAKGNILERFSAQQFPDLHSELNLSSLELGDSALYFCASSVGQDGNTIYFGEGSWLTVV.

The J gene is TRBJ2-5, the V gene TRBV5-1, with 10 bases lining up with TRBD2. With 4 bases clipped from V and 5 bases from J, the junction kept 17 bases outside the gene matches. CDR3 length: 18 amino acids. Germline-derived CDR1 and CDR2 are SGHRS and YFSETQ. The CDR3 region is CASSPTISGGARGETQYF. As DNA, the CDR3 is TGCGCCAGCAGCCCTACAATAAGCGGGGGGGCCCGGGGGGAGACCCAGTACTTC.

The rearrangement uses TRBV25-1 and TRBJ1-3; D is undetermined. V lost 2 bases to trimming and J lost 3 bases, with 8 bases between them. The germline V gene encodes CDR1 MGHDK and CDR2 SYGVNS. CDR3 size: 14 residues. The CDR3 sequence is CASSEGRRGNTIYF. CDR3 bases: TGTGCCAGCAGTGAAGGCAGGCGTGGAAACACCATATATTTT.

CDR3: CASSSTGTGGYEQYF. CDR3 nucleotide sequence: TGTGCCAGCTCGTCGACCGGGACAGGAGGCTACGAGCAGTACTTC. The J gene is TRBJ2-7, the V gene TRBV18; 8 bases are shared with TRBD1. The V gene end was trimmed by 6 bases and the J gene end by 3 bases; junction bases not matched to a gene: 10. Germline V lookup: CDR1 KGHSH, CDR2 LQKENI. The CDR3 length is 15 residues.

The rearrangement uses TRBV29-1 and TRBJ2-3, with D perhaps TRBD2 (6 bases). Germline-derived CDR1 and CDR2 are SQVTM and ANQGSEA. Trimming took 8 bases from V and 5 from J, leaving 17 bases between them. CDR3 size: 13 residues. The CDR3 coding sequence is TGCAGCTCGTCGGACGTGGGACTAGATACGCAGTATTTT. This sequence encodes CSSSDVGLDTQYF.

V and J are TRBV6-1 and TRBJ1-6, with D possibly TRBD1 on 6 matching bases. V lost 4 bases to trimming and J lost 7 bases, with 11 bases between them. The CDR3 runs 14 residues. Germline CDR1 is MNHNS and CDR2 is SASEGT. The CDR3 region has the DNA TGTGCCAGCAGTGGTGAGGGGGAGAATTCACCCCTCCACTTT. This codes for CASSGEGENSPLHF.

V is TRBV7-9 and J is TRBJ1-1; 8 positions match TRBD1. The CDR3 has 13 amino acids. The germline CDR1 and CDR2 sequences are SEHNR and FQNEAQ (reference sequence). The ends lost 5 bases at V and 5 bases at J; junction bases unmatched: 4. CDR3 protein: CASSLRQGTEAFF. The CDR3 DNA is TGTGCCAGCAGCCTAAGACAGGGGACTGAAGCTTTCTTT.

This clone was observed once. The chain carries TRBV9 and TRBJ1-1, with 7 bases that match TRBD1. The CDR3 has 15 residues. V lost 0 bases to trimming and J lost 1 base; unmatched junction nucleotides: 3. Germline V lookup: CDR1 SGDLS, CDR2 YYNGEE. In DNA form, the CDR3 reads TGTGCCAGCAGCGTAGGGGGACAGAAGAACACTGAAGCTTTCTTT. Its protein is CASSVGGQKNTEAFF.

The V and J genes are TRBV7-8 and TRBJ2-7, with 9 bases aligning to TRBD1. V gave up 5 bases and J gave up 3 bases; unmatched junction bases: 8. The CDR3 spans 15 residues. From germline, CDR1 is SGHVS and CDR2 FQNEAQ. The CDR3 reads CASSPLPGQGYEQYV. The CDR3 region has the DNA TGTGCCAGCAGCCCTCTACCGGGACAGGGCTACGAGCAGTACGTC.

This clone has just a few counts. The CDR3 region has the DNA TGTGCCAGCAGCTTGGATCATCCAGGGTCACAAAGATTCGAGCAGTACTTC. Its protein product is CASSLDHPGSQRFEQYF. This sequence joins TRBV5-4 and TRBJ2-7; TRBD1 might be the D (5 bases). CDR1 is SGHNT, CDR2 YYREEE, per germline (reference sequence). Trimming removed 0 bases at V and 6 bases at J, with 22 bases between. The CDR3 is 17 residues long. Full variable domain (rest looked up from reference TRBV5-4 and TRBJ2-7): ETGVTQSPTHLIKTRGQQVTLRCSSQSGHNTVSWYQQALGQGPQFIFQYYREEENGRGNFPPRFSGLQFPNYSSELNVNALELDDSALYLCASSLDHPGSQRFEQYFGPGTRLTVT.

The rearrangement joins TRBV2 to TRBJ2-1; TRBD1 aligns across 9 bases. The CDR3 covers 17 residues. Trimming at V came to 2 bases and at J to 7 bases, leaving 12 bases not matched to a gene. Germline V gives CDR1 SNHLY, CDR2 FYNNEI. CDR3 nucleotides: TGTGCCAGCAGTGAAACCCTTACCGGGACAGGGAAGAATGAGCAGTTCTTC. It codes for CASSETLTGTGKNEQFF.

The rearrangement joins TRBV6-6 to TRBJ1-1; D perhaps matches TRBD1 (5 bases). Germline-derived CDR1 and CDR2 are MNHNY and SVGAGI (reference sequence). The CDR3 spans 12 residues. The V gene lost 9 bases and the J gene lost 3 bases, with 11 bases spanning the gap. CDR3: CARSWGDTEAFF. The CDR3 DNA reads as TGTGCCAGGTCGTGGGGGGACACTGAAGCTTTCTTT.

The chain is built from TRBV7-6 and TRBJ2-2; 7 bases match TRBD2. This CDR3 spans 15 amino acids. Trimming removed 5 bases from V and 5 bases from J; junction bases left unmatched: 8. Looked up from germline, CDR1 is SGHVS and CDR2 is FNYEAQ. DNA for the CDR3: TGTGCCAGCAGCACCAGGGAGGGAGTTACCGGGGAGCTGTTTTTT. The encoded protein is CASSTREGVTGELFF.

The chain employs TRBV4-3 and TRBJ2-7; 8 bases map to TRBD1. Germline assignment: CDR1 LGHNA and CDR2 YSLEER. Trimming took 0 bases from V and 0 from J; bases not matched to a gene: 7. The CDR3 covers 17 residues. CDR3 residues: CASSQDGTGVSSYEQYV. The CDR3, as DNA: TGCGCCAGCAGCCAAGATGGGACAGGCGTAAGCTCCTACGAGCAGTACGTC.

The rearrangement links TRBV28 to TRBJ1-5; 9 positions match TRBD1. CDR3 length: 15 amino acids. Per germline, CDR1 MDHEN and CDR2 SYDVKM. Trimming took 5 bases from V and 5 from J; bases not matched to a gene: 7. The DNA of the CDR3 is TGTGCCAGCAGTCCCGGGACAGGGAGTTATCAGCCCCAGCATTTT. Its translation: CASSPGTGSYQPQHF.

The chain has TRBV2 and TRBJ2-7, with 9 bases identical to TRBD1. Unmatched junction bases numbered 9, after V lost 7 bases and J lost 2 bases. CDR3 size: 15 residues. Germline CDR1 and CDR2: SNHLY and FYNNEI. CDR3 DNA sequence: TGTGCCAGCAAGTCCGGGACAGGGTTCCCCTACGAGCAGTACTTC. Translated, it gives CASKSGTGFPYEQYF. The whole variable domain, remainder taken from reference TRBV2 and TRBJ2-7, is EPEVTQTPSHQVTQMGQEVILRCVPISNHLYFYWYRQILGQKVEFLVSFYNNEISEKSEIFDDQFSVERPDGSNFTLKIRSTKLEDSAMYFCASKSGTGFPYEQYFGPGTRLTVT.

V is TRBV2 and J is TRBJ2-5; possible D gene TRBD2, 5 bases. Germline CDR1 and CDR2: SNHLY and FYNNEI. V shed 5 bases and J shed 2 bases, with 9 bases lying between them. CDR3 size: 13 residues. CDR3 DNA: TGTGCCAGCAGTCCCGGGATTCAAGAGACCCAGTACTTC. It yields the protein CASSPGIQETQYF. Full variable domain (rest looked up from reference TRBV2 and TRBJ2-5): EPEVTQTPSHQVTQMGQEVILRCVPISNHLYFYWYRQILGQKVEFLVSFYNNEISEKSEIFDDQFSVERPDGSNFTLKIRSTKLEDSAMYFCASSPGIQETQYFGPGTRLLVL.

V is TRBV15 and J is TRBJ2-1; TRBD1 aligns across 9 bases. This CDR3 contains 13 residues. With 6 bases clipped from V and 3 bases from J, the junction kept 0 bases outside the gene matches. In germline, CDR1 is LNHNV, CDR2 YYDKDF (reference sequence). The CDR3 DNA sequence: TGTGCCACCAGGGGACAGGGCTACAATGAGCAGTTCTTC. Amino acid sequence: CATRGQGYNEQFF. Full variable domain (remainder filled in from reference TRBV15 and TRBJ2-1): DAMVIQNPRYQVTQFGKPVTLSCSQTLNHNVMYWYQQKSSQAPKLLFHYYDKDFNNEADTPDNFQSRRPNTSFCFLDIRSPGLGDTAMYLCATRGQGYNEQFFGPGTRLTVL.

The V gene is TRBV5-1, the J gene TRBJ2-3; 7 positions agree with TRBD1. Looked up from germline, CDR1 is SGHRS and CDR2 is YFSETQ. V shed 0 bases and J 5 bases; nucleotides not matched to a gene: 3. The CDR3 spans 14 residues. The CDR3 sequence is CASSLEQGLDTQYF. The CDR3 nucleotides read TGCGCCAGCAGCTTGGAACAGGGGTTAGATACGCAGTATTTT.

The genes are TRBV7-8 and TRBJ2-1; a weak D match, TRBD2 (5 bases). CDR3 length: 16 amino acids. Trimming stripped 3 bases from V and 3 bases from J, with 15 bases between. In germline, CDR1 is SGHVS, CDR2 FQNEAQ. The CDR3 spells CASSFSGSRDYNEQFF. DNA for the CDR3: TGTGCCAGCAGCTTTTCGGGGTCCAGAGACTACAATGAGCAGTTCTTC.

V usage is TRBV7-9 and J usage is TRBJ2-7; 8 nucleotides line up with TRBD1. The J segment lost 4 bases and the V segment lost 4 bases, leaving 9 bases of the junction unmatched. The germline CDR1 and CDR2 sequences are SEHNR and FQNEAQ (reference sequence). The CDR3 covers 15 residues. This CDR3 is CASSSGDRGRYEQYF. The DNA for the CDR3 is TGTGCCAGCAGCTCCGGAGACAGGGGAAGGTACGAGCAGTACTTC.